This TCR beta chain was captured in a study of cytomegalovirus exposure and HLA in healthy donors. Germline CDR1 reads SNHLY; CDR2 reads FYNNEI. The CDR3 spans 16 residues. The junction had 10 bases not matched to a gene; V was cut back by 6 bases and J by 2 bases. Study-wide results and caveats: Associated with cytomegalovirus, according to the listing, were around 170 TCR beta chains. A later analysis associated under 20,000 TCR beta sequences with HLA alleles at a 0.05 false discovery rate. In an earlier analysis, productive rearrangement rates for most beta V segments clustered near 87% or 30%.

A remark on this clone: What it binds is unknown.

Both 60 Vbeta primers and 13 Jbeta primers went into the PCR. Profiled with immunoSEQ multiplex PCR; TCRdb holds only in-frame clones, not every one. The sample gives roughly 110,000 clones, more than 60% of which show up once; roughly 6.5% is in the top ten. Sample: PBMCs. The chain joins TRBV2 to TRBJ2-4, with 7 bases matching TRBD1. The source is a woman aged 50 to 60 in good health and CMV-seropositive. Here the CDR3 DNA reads TGTGCCAGCAGCCCGACAGGGAGATTTACCAAAAACATTCAGTACTTC. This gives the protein CASSPTGRFTKNIQYF.